Shown below are 18 T cell receptor beta chains from a single sample sequenced in a study of cytomegalovirus exposure and HLA in healthy donors. The PCR had 60 Vbeta and 13 Jbeta primers. The protocol was immunoSEQ multiplex PCR, while the TCRdb copy is restricted to in-frame clones and leaves out a portion. The top ten clones hold 1.3% to 1.5% of a sample with about 150,000 clones, approximately 72% of them seen once. The sample taken for sequencing was PBMCs. The receptors shown here come from a man between 18 and 35 years old in good health and CMV-seronegative.

The chain links TRBV4-3 to TRBJ2-3; D is perhaps TRBD1 (6 bases). The V end was cut by 3 bases, the J end by 0 bases, with 7 bases between. Germline V lookup: CDR1 LGHNA, CDR2 YSLEER. The CDR3 spans 14 residues. The CDR3 nucleotides are TGCGCCAGCAGCCAGGGGGCTAGCACAGATACGCAGTATTTT. This gives the protein CASSQGASTDTQYF.

The chain joins TRBV5-6 to TRBJ2-1, with TRBD2 identical over 9 bases. The V and J ends lost 4 bases and 2 bases, in that order; junction bases with no gene match: 4. This CDR3 comprises 15 residues. Germline assignment: CDR1 SGHDT and CDR2 YYEEEE. The CDR3 DNA follows: TGTGCCAGCAGCACCAGCGGGAGGCCCTACAATGAGCAGTTCTTC. It specifies CASSTSGRPYNEQFF.

The V gene is TRBV28, the J gene TRBJ2-1; tentatively, D is TRBD1 (5 bases). CDR3 length: 16 residues. Germline V gene sequence: CDR1 MDHEN, CDR2 SYDVKM. Trimming took off 6 bases at V and 3 bases at J, with 18 bases between the two ends. The CDR3 is CASRRNNRILYNEQFF. The CDR3 bases are TGTGCCAGCAGGAGGAATAACAGGATCCTCTACAATGAGCAGTTCTTC.

This clone was counted once. The chain links TRBV5-8 to TRBJ2-1, with a tentative D call TRBD2 (7 bases). The CDR3 runs 15 residues. Deletions cut 3 bases from V and 8 bases from J, with 18 bases between. CDR1 and CDR2 from the germline V gene are SGHTS and YDEGEE. CDR3 nucleotides: TGTGCCAGCAGCTGGGGGGGCCACGAGGTCGATGAGCAGTTCTTC. This sequence encodes CASSWGGHEVDEQFF.

The chain couples TRBV28 to TRBJ1-4; no clear D. Germline V gene lookup returns CDR1 MDHEN and CDR2 SYDVKM. The CDR3 totals 12 residues. Trimming shortened V by 6 bases and J by 5 bases, and 7 bases separated the two germline ends. CDR3 residues: CASSRRNEKLFF. In DNA form, the CDR3 reads TGTGCCAGCAGCAGGAGGAATGAAAAACTGTTTTTT. Filled out from reference TRBV28 and TRBJ1-4, the complete variable domain reads DVKVTQSSRYLVKRTGEKVFLECVQDMDHENMFWYRQDPGLGLRLIYFSYDVKMKEKGDIPEGYSVSREKKERFSLILESASTNQTSMYLCASSRRNEKLFFGSGTQLSVL.

J is TRBJ2-1 and V is TRBV7-9; 12 nucleotides match TRBD2. Losses at the gene ends were 5 bases for V and 0 bases for J; bases not matched to a gene: 8. The CDR3 loop spans 18 amino acids. Germline V gene data show CDR1 as SEHNR and CDR2 as FQNEAQ (reference sequence). CDR3 sequence: CASSLLAGGPGSYNEQFF. DNA for the CDR3: TGTGCCAGCAGCCTCCTAGCGGGAGGGCCGGGCTCCTACAATGAGCAGTTCTTC.

The rearrangement joins TRBV10-3 to TRBJ1-1; no clear D. Germline values: CDR1 ENHRY, CDR2 SYGVKD. The ends were cut back, 3 bases at V and 1 base at J, with 6 bases in the middle. The CDR3 is 13 amino acids. CDR3 sequence reads: CAISEAANTEAFF. Here the CDR3 DNA reads TGTGCCATCAGTGAAGCCGCGAACACTGAAGCTTTCTTT.

This clone was found a few times. This rearrangement joins TRBV4-1 to TRBJ2-2; maybe TRBD2 (6 bases). The CDR3 is made up of 16 amino acids. The germline V gene has CDR1 MGHRA and CDR2 YSYEKL. With 10 bases removed from V and 3 bases from J, the gap between germline ends came to 21 bases. CDR3: CATSGDGDIYTGELFF. For the CDR3, the DNA is TGCGCCACCTCGGGGGACGGAGACATCTACACCGGGGAGCTGTTTTTT.

The rearrangement joins TRBV11-2 to TRBJ2-3; the D gene is possibly TRBD2 (6 bases). This CDR3 has 15 amino acids. V lost 6 bases, J lost 4 bases, and 17 bases lay in between. CDR1 SGHAT and CDR2 FQNNGV come from the germline V gene. CDR3: CASSRDSSPSDTQYF. The CDR3 DNA reads TGTGCCAGCAGTCGGGACTCAAGCCCGTCAGATACGCAGTATTTT.

The count of this clone is one. The chain employs TRBV10-3 and TRBJ2-4, with D possibly being TRBD2 (6 bases). The CDR3 has 13 residues. Trimming pared 11 bases from V and 8 bases from J, leaving 19 bases between. Germline CDR1 reads ENHRY; CDR2 reads SYGVKD. CDR3 residues: CASSSFGGDIQYF. CDR3 nucleotides: TGTGCCTCTTCAAGCTTCGGCGGGGACATTCAGTACTTC.

Concerning this clone: The junction and the germline gene differ at one end; a read error may be behind it. The rearrangement joins TRBV5-4 to TRBJ1-2, with D possibly TRBD1 on 6 matching bases. Germline loops: CDR1 SGHNT, CDR2 YYREEE (reference sequence). CDR3 length: 13 residues. CDR3 protein: CASRSLGGEGYAF. The CDR3 nucleotides are TGTGCCAGCAGATCACTAGGGGGTGAGGGCTACGCCTTC.

The gene calls are TRBV6-1 and TRBJ2-3; TRBD2 matches 8 bases. Trimming cost V 6 bases and J 2 bases; bases outside gene matches: 7. Germline CDR1 and CDR2: MNHNS and SASEGT. The length of the CDR3 is 15 residues. Written as DNA, the CDR3 is TGTGCCAGCAGCCTACTAGCGGAGGTCACAGATACGCAGTATTTT. Translation gives CASSLLAEVTDTQYF.

The genes are TRBV5-1 and TRBJ2-7, with D hard to call. The ends were cut back, 0 bases at V and 6 bases at J, with 16 bases in the middle. CDR3 length: 15 amino acids. In germline, CDR1 is SGHRS, CDR2 YFSETQ. As DNA, the CDR3 is TGCGCCAGCAGCTTGGAGGTTCTAGTTCTCAGCGAGCAGTACTTC. It codes for CASSLEVLVLSEQYF.

The rearrangement uses TRBV7-9 and TRBJ2-2, with a possible D match to TRBD2 (7 bases). Deletions cut 1 base from V and 6 bases from J, with 12 bases between. Germline-derived CDR1 and CDR2 are SEHNR and FQNEAQ (reference sequence). The CDR3 totals 15 residues. The chain's CDR3 is CASSLDAGAAGELFF. DNA for the CDR3: TGTGCCAGCAGCTTAGACGCGGGGGCGGCCGGGGAGCTGTTTTTT.

This clone turned up a few times. The CDR3 spells CASSMKTSGRVIEQFF. Here the CDR3 DNA reads TGTGCCAGTAGTATGAAGACTAGCGGGAGGGTCATAGAGCAGTTCTTC. J is TRBJ2-1 and V is TRBV19; 14 bases are shared with TRBD2. CDR1 and CDR2 (germline): LNHDA, SQIVND (reference sequence). The V gene end was trimmed by 3 bases and the J gene end by 10 bases; junction bases not matched to a gene: 8. The CDR3 sequence is 16 residues long. Variable domain in full (rest from reference TRBV19 and TRBJ2-1): DGGITQSPKYLFRKEGQNVTLSCEQNLNHDAMYWYRQDPGQGLRLIYYSQIVNDFQKGDIAEGYSVSREKKESFPLTVTSAQKNPTAFYLCASSMKTSGRVIEQFFGPGTRLTVL.

The V gene is TRBV7-6, the J gene TRBJ1-1, with 10 bases fitting TRBD1. Germline V lookup: CDR1 SGHVS, CDR2 FNYEAQ. This CDR3 is built from 14 residues. V was clipped by 4 bases and J by 5 bases; unmatched bases: 4. The CDR3 DNA follows: TGTGCCAGCAGCTCACCGGGACAGGGGACTGAAGCTTTCTTT. Its protein product is CASSSPGQGTEAFF.

The chain recombines TRBV10-3 with TRBJ1-1; D might be TRBD1 (6 bases). V shed 7 bases and J shed 1 base, with 13 bases lying between them. The CDR3 is made up of 14 amino acids. Germline CDR1 and CDR2: ENHRY and SYGVKD. For the CDR3, the DNA is TGTGCCATCACGACGGGACATACGAACACTGAAGCTTTCTTT. Its protein product is CAITTGHTNTEAFF.

The chain uses TRBV29-1 and TRBJ2-7; TRBD2 aligns across 9 bases. Germline assignment: CDR1 SQVTM and CDR2 ANQGSEA. CDR3 length: 13 amino acids. V was pared by 5 bases and J by 6 bases, with 8 bases of the junction left unmatched. The CDR3 region has the DNA TGCAGCGTTACTGGGACTAGCTCAACCGAGCAGTACTTC. It yields the protein CSVTGTSSTEQYF.